A selection of T cell receptor beta chains follows, all from one sample in a study of T-cell memory formation after mild COVID-19. Via MiXCR, TCRdb re-called the 5' RACE reads, giving one row per CDR3 protein. Of 250,000 or so distinct CDR3 sequences listed, more than 15% are singletons. Sequenced material: PBMCs or a T cell subset sorted from them (not recorded which). The receptors derive from a man aged 18 to 30 who had mild COVID-19 (a few samples of this study predate the infection). Cell type and time point are not known. Each CDR3 is given with its conserved first and last residue. Fields, in order: clone size, V gene, D gene, J gene, CDR3 protein, CDR3 DNA. The D gene is left open where the match is weak. Some rows have no size entry. The others give once, few or many, or a class for an expanded clone.

abundance: many; v_gene: TRBV10-3; d_gene: .; j_gene: TRBJ1-3; CDR3aa: CAISAVTRHGNTIYF; CDR3nt: TGTGCCATCAGTGCGGTCACCCGCCATGGAAACACCATATATTTT
abundance: .; v_gene: TRBV7-9; d_gene: .; j_gene: TRBJ1-1; CDR3aa: CASRILNTEAFF; CDR3nt: TGTGCCAGCAGAATACTGAATACTGAAGCTTTCTTT
abundance: .; v_gene: TRBV7-2; d_gene: TRBD2; j_gene: TRBJ2-1; CDR3aa: CASTGVAGGGNEQFF; CDR3nt: TGTGCCAGCACCGGCGTAGCGGGGGGTGGGAATGAGCAGTTCTTC
abundance: .; v_gene: TRBV5-1; d_gene: TRBD2; j_gene: TRBJ2-1; CDR3aa: CASRSGLAGRNEQFF; CDR3nt: TGCGCCAGCAGGTCCGGACTAGCGGGGAGGAATGAGCAGTTCTTC
abundance: .; v_gene: TRBV18; d_gene: .; j_gene: TRBJ2-3; CDR3aa: CASSPPTGSTDTQYF; CDR3nt: TGTGCCAGCTCACCACCAACAGGGAGTACAGATACGCAGTATTTT
abundance: .; v_gene: TRBV6-5; d_gene: TRBD1; j_gene: TRBJ2-2; CDR3aa: CASTGTGFTGELFF; CDR3nt: TGTGCCAGCACCGGGACAGGGTTCACCGGGGAGCTGTTTTTT
abundance: .; v_gene: TRBV20-1; d_gene: .; j_gene: TRBJ2-5; CDR3aa: CSASPASSYQETQYF; CDR3nt: TGCAGTGCTAGTCCGGCCTCATCGTACCAAGAGACCCAGTACTTC
abundance: .; v_gene: TRBV9; d_gene: .; j_gene: TRBJ2-1; CDR3aa: CASTSGQRGRNEQFF; CDR3nt: TGTGCCAGCACCTCGGGACAGCGGGGACGCAATGAGCAGTTCTTC
abundance: many; v_gene: TRBV7-2; d_gene: .; j_gene: TRBJ2-6; CDR3aa: CASSLGHFSGANVLTF; CDR3nt: TGTGCCAGCAGCTTAGGACATTTCTCTGGGGCCAACGTCCTGACTTTC
abundance: .; v_gene: TRBV6-2/TRBV6-3; d_gene: TRBD1; j_gene: TRBJ2-5; CDR3aa: CASSAPGQGTETQYF; CDR3nt: TGTGCCAGCAGTGCCCCGGGACAGGGGACAGAGACCCAGTACTTC
abundance: few; v_gene: TRBV20-1; d_gene: TRBD2; j_gene: TRBJ2-7; CDR3aa: CSASVPTSAYEQYF; CDR3nt: TGCAGTGCTAGTGTTCCGACTAGCGCATACGAGCAGTACTTC
abundance: few; v_gene: TRBV4-1; d_gene: .; j_gene: TRBJ1-1; CDR3aa: CASSQDPNRGLLAKAFF; CDR3nt: TGCGCCAGCAGCCAAGATCCAAACCGGGGACTCCTAGCTAAAGCTTTCTTT
abundance: .; v_gene: TRBV4-3; d_gene: .; j_gene: TRBJ1-3; CDR3aa: CASSQDPGVGNTIYF; CDR3nt: TGCGCCAGCAGCCAAGATCCAGGAGTAGGAAACACCATATATTTT
abundance: .; v_gene: TRBV28; d_gene: TRBD1; j_gene: TRBJ2-5; CDR3aa: CASSFPDRDKASDVETQYF; CDR3nt: TGTGCCAGCAGTTTTCCGGACAGGGACAAGGCCTCCGATGTGGAGACCCAGTACTTC
abundance: few; v_gene: TRBV20-1; d_gene: .; j_gene: TRBJ1-6; CDR3aa: CSIGQRDSPLHF; CDR3nt: TGCAGTATCGGGCAAAGGGATTCACCCCTCCACTTT
abundance: .; v_gene: TRBV29-1; d_gene: .; j_gene: TRBJ2-1; CDR3aa: CSVEVVTGVSSEQFF; CDR3nt: TGCAGCGTTGAAGTTGTGACGGGGGTGTCGAGTGAGCAGTTCTTC
abundance: few; v_gene: TRBV9; d_gene: .; j_gene: TRBJ2-3; CDR3aa: CASSPRLGAPLNTQYF; CDR3nt: TGTGCCAGCAGCCCGCGCCTCGGCGCGCCTCTCAATACGCAGTATTTT
abundance: once; v_gene: TRBV7-3; d_gene: .; j_gene: TRBJ2-6; CDR3aa: CASSLRAGSGANVLTF; CDR3nt: TGTGCCAGCAGCTTAAGGGCCGGGTCCGGGGCCAACGTCCTGACTTTC
abundance: few; v_gene: TRBV6-5; d_gene: .; j_gene: TRBJ2-6; CDR3aa: CASSPHRSGANVLTF; CDR3nt: TGTGCCAGCAGCCCTCACCGCTCTGGGGCCAACGTCCTGACTTTC
abundance: .; v_gene: TRBV7-2; d_gene: .; j_gene: TRBJ2-5; CDR3aa: CASSLSRERVTQYF; CDR3nt: TGTGCCAGCAGCTTAAGCCGGGAGAGGGTCACCCAGTACTTC
abundance: many; v_gene: TRBV4-1; d_gene: .; j_gene: TRBJ2-2; CDR3aa: CASSQHTGELFF; CDR3nt: TGTGCCAGCAGCCAACACACCGGGGAGCTGTTTTTT
abundance: .; v_gene: TRBV6-1; d_gene: .; j_gene: TRBJ2-5; CDR3aa: CASSETPTGTQYF; CDR3nt: TGTGCCAGCAGTGAAACCCCCACGGGGACCCAGTACTTC
abundance: .; v_gene: TRBV4-1; d_gene: .; j_gene: TRBJ2-1; CDR3aa: CASSQGWISYNEQFF; CDR3nt: TGCGCCAGCAGCCAAGGGTGGATATCCTACAATGAGCAGTTCTTC
abundance: few; v_gene: TRBV12-3/TRBV12-4; d_gene: TRBD1; j_gene: TRBJ2-1; CDR3aa: CASSLRDRGRYNEQFF; CDR3nt: TGTGCCAGCAGTCTCCGGGACAGGGGGCGCTACAATGAGCAGTTCTTC
abundance: .; v_gene: TRBV27; d_gene: .; j_gene: TRBJ1-2; CDR3aa: CASKPAGIYGYTF; CDR3nt: TGTGCCAGCAAACCGGCAGGGATCTATGGCTACACCTTC
abundance: few; v_gene: TRBV7-2; d_gene: .; j_gene: TRBJ2-5; CDR3aa: CASSFPLGEAETQYF; CDR3nt: TGTGCCAGCAGCTTTCCCCTCGGAGAGGCGGAGACCCAGTACTTC
abundance: few; v_gene: TRBV7-9; d_gene: TRBD1; j_gene: TRBJ1-2; CDR3aa: CASSNQDRAYGYTF; CDR3nt: TGTGCCAGCAGTAACCAGGACAGGGCCTATGGCTACACCTTC
abundance: .; v_gene: TRBV28; d_gene: TRBD1; j_gene: TRBJ2-3; CDR3aa: CASSLGTGAEDTQYF; CDR3nt: TGTGCCAGCAGTTTAGGGACAGGGGCGGAAGATACGCAGTATTTT
abundance: .; v_gene: TRBV11-2; d_gene: TRBD2; j_gene: TRBJ2-3; CDR3aa: CASGLAARGSDTQYF; CDR3nt: TGTGCCAGCGGCCTAGCGGCCCGCGGATCAGATACGCAGTATTTT